The source of this T cell receptor (beta chain) is a study of blood T cell repertoires in COVID-19. Study at large: Samples taken during acute and convalescent COVID-19 were collected in the United States, Italy and Spain. The cDNA or gDNA used as material had been derived from T cells, B-cell-depleted T cells, or PBMCs.

The table lists this clone with a count of one. In the study's own analysis: Estimates of nucleated cell counts were drawn from the amplification of reference gene primers. The assay was immunoSEQ multiplex PCR, and TCRdb's table has in-frame clones only and misses some. V and J calls plus clone size are reproduced from that table; the DNA served to infer D and trimming. Here the sample spans 120,000 to 150,000 clones, approximately 87% being singletons. V was pared by 1 base and J by 4 bases, with 10 bases between. Germline lookup yields CDR1 SEHNR and CDR2 FQNEAQ (reference sequence). The CDR3 has 14 residues.

The clonotype was recovered from a man aged 80 or over with acute or convalescent COVID-19. J is TRBJ1-1 and V is TRBV7-9; tentatively, D is TRBD1 (6 bases). Material for sequencing was peripheral blood. The CDR3 DNA is TGTGCCAGCAGCTTAGGGGACACAGTCACTGAAGCTTTCTTT. Translated: CASSLGDTVTEAFF.